Each of the 23 T cell receptor beta chains below was sequenced from the same sample in a study of blood T cell repertoires in COVID-19. The repertoire was sequenced with immunoSEQ multiplex PCR; TCRdb's copy has only in-frame clones and lacks some. This table holds about 59,000 clones, around four fifths found once. The sequencing input was peripheral blood. Every receptor here comes from a man at least 80 years old with acute or convalescent COVID-19.

The V and J genes are TRBV7-3 and TRBJ2-1; 9 bases map to TRBD2. The CDR3 sequence is 14 residues long. V shed 8 bases, J shed 8 bases, and the junction held 10 bases outside the gene matches. Germline V gene lookup returns CDR1 SGHTA and CDR2 FQGTGA. The CDR3 DNA follows: TGTGCCAGCTCAAAGGCGGGAGGGCCCGATGAGCAGTTCTTC. It yields the protein CASSKAGGPDEQFF.

The V call is TRBV9, the J call TRBJ2-2; 9 nucleotides line up with TRBD2. Trimming at V came to 4 bases and at J to 0 bases, leaving 10 bases not matched to a gene. CDR3 length: 18 residues. Germline loops: CDR1 SGDLS, CDR2 YYNGEE. CDR3 coding DNA: TGTGCCAGCAGCCCCACCTTTAGCGGGAGCGCGAACACCGGGGAGCTGTTTTTT. Encoded protein: CASSPTFSGSANTGELFF. Full variable domain (rest looked up from reference TRBV9 and TRBJ2-2): DSGVTQTPKHLITATGQRVTLRCSPRSGDLSVYWYQQSLDQGLQFLIQYYNGEERAKGNILERFSAQQFPDLHSELNLSSLELGDSALYFCASSPTFSGSANTGELFFGEGSRLTVL.

The chain carries TRBV6-5 and TRBJ2-3, with 11 bases matching TRBD2. Trimming cost V 6 bases and J 2 bases; bases outside gene matches: 4. The CDR3 runs 15 residues. The germline V gene has CDR1 MNHEY and CDR2 SVGAGI. In DNA form, the CDR3 reads TGTGCCAGCAGCGGGACTAGCGGAGACACAGATACGCAGTATTTT. Its protein is CASSGTSGDTDTQYF.

The chain links TRBV24-1 to TRBJ2-3; 8 positions match TRBD1. Germline V gene sequence: CDR1 KGHDR, CDR2 SFDVKD. Trimming at V came to 4 bases and at J to 6 bases, leaving 5 bases not matched to a gene. The CDR3 consists of 14 residues. CDR3 in amino acids: CATSEDRALDTQYF. The DNA of the CDR3 is TGTGCCACCAGTGAGGACAGGGCATTGGATACGCAGTATTTT.

The CDR3 bases are TGTGCCAGCAGCTCTACAGGGGGCAGCGAAAAACTGTTTTTT. Its translation: CASSSTGGSEKLFF. The V gene is TRBV2, the J gene TRBJ1-4; the match to TRBD1 covers 9 bases. The CDR3 contains 14 residues. The trim removed 6 bases at V and 8 bases at J, leaving 7 bases unmatched. The germline V gene has CDR1 SNHLY and CDR2 FYNNEI.

As DNA, the CDR3 is TGTGCCAGCACCAGACTAGCGGCTGAGCAGTTCTTC. Protein sequence: CASTRLAAEQFF. The chain carries TRBV11-3 and TRBJ2-1; 9 bases line up with TRBD2. Germline CDR1 is SGHNT and CDR2 is YENEEA. This CDR3 comprises 12 residues. V trimming: 7 bases; J trimming: 9 bases; junction bases outside the gene matches: 4.

This clone was seen more than once but under ten times. The rearrangement joins TRBV5-1 to TRBJ1-1; no definite D call. The CDR3 totals 14 residues. Germline CDR1 and CDR2: SGHRS and YFSETQ. Deletions cut 0 bases from V and 1 base from J, with 7 bases between. CDR3 protein: CASSLAGENTEAFF. CDR3 DNA: TGCGCCAGCAGCTTGGCCGGTGAGAACACTGAAGCTTTCTTT.

Of note for this clone: Within the sample, other DNA sequences also encode this same CDR3. The chain has TRBV6-5 and TRBJ1-2; possible D gene TRBD1, 6 bases. Germline CDR1 and CDR2: MNHEY and SVGAGI. The V end was cut by 4 bases, the J end by 8 bases, with 8 bases between. The length of the CDR3 is 11 residues. The CDR3 here is CASSSGGGYTF. The CDR3, as DNA: TGTGCCAGCAGTTCTGGGGGCGGCTACACCTTC.

The chain employs TRBV6-6 and TRBJ1-4; D remains unclear. The CDR3 is 12 residues long. V shed 6 bases and J shed 8 bases, with 10 bases lying between them. Germline lookup yields CDR1 MNHNY and CDR2 SVGAGI (reference sequence). The CDR3 region is CASRLGGEKLFF. The CDR3 DNA reads TGTGCCAGCAGGCTTGGAGGGGAAAAACTGTTTTTT.

The V and J genes are TRBV12-3 or TRBV12-4 and TRBJ1-1; TRBD1 might be the D (5 bases). V dropped 7 bases and J dropped 5 bases, with 11 bases sitting between them. CDR3 length equals 12 residues. The DNA of the CDR3 is TGTGCCAGCACCTTAGGGGCTACTGAAGCTTTCTTT. This sequence encodes CASTLGATEAFF.

This clone was counted once. The gene calls are TRBV4-1 and TRBJ1-1; 8 positions agree with TRBD1. In germline, CDR1 is MGHRA, CDR2 YSYEKL. Losses at the gene ends were 3 bases for V and 3 bases for J; bases not matched to a gene: 3. The CDR3 extends over 14 amino acids. The CDR3 loop is CASSQRTGHTEAFF. In nucleotides, the CDR3 is TGCGCCAGCAGCCAGAGGACAGGGCACACTGAAGCTTTCTTT.

The chain carries TRBV30 and TRBJ2-1; D ambiguous. The germline V gene has CDR1 GTSNPN and CDR2 SVGIG (reference sequence). CDR3 size: 15 residues. V gave up 0 bases and J gave up 7 bases, with 16 bases separating them. Here the CDR3 DNA reads TGTGCCTGGAGTGTAAGTCAGCGCGGAGTGAATGAGCAGTTCTTC. Translating it yields CAWSVSQRGVNEQFF.

The V gene is TRBV7-8, the J gene TRBJ1-1, with D perhaps TRBD1 (5 bases). Germline CDR1 SGHVS, CDR2 FQNEAQ. With 5 bases removed from V and 5 bases from J, the gap between germline ends came to 15 bases. The CDR3 spans 14 residues. The CDR3: CASSMQGSWTEAFF. The CDR3 DNA reads TGTGCCAGCAGCATGCAGGGTAGTTGGACTGAAGCTTTCTTT.

The chain employs TRBV5-6 and TRBJ2-2; D ambiguous. Germline V gene data show CDR1 as SGHDT and CDR2 as YYEEEE. The CDR3 is made up of 16 amino acids. V was cut by 1 base and J by 0 bases, with 10 bases left in between. CDR3 sequence reads: CASSLYHTANTGELFF. The CDR3 bases are TGTGCCAGCAGCTTGTACCACACCGCGAACACCGGGGAGCTGTTTTTT.

The chain has TRBV6-6 and TRBJ1-4; unclear D gene. The CDR3 spans 12 residues. Trimming stripped 5 bases from V and 7 bases from J, with 8 bases between. Germline V gene lookup returns CDR1 MNHNY and CDR2 SVGAGI (reference sequence). The CDR3 DNA follows: TGTGCCAGCAGTGAGGGCCTTGAAAAACTGTTTTTT. Protein product: CASSEGLEKLFF.

The genes are TRBV19 and TRBJ1-2; a possible D gene is TRBD1 (5 bases). The ends were cut back, 0 bases at V and 8 bases at J, with 13 bases in the middle. The length of the CDR3 is 14 residues. Germline CDR1 reads LNHDA; CDR2 reads SQIVND (reference sequence). CDR3 DNA: TGTGCCAGTAGTATAGACACGCAGGGAAGAGGCTACACCTTC. This gives the protein CASSIDTQGRGYTF.

The chain uses TRBV5-1 and TRBJ2-3; 7 bases are a match to TRBD2. Germline V gene data show CDR1 as SGHRS and CDR2 as YFSETQ. Unmatched junction bases numbered 10, after V lost 4 bases and J lost 5 bases. This CDR3 comprises 15 residues. For the CDR3, the DNA is TGCGCCAGCAGCAGCGGGACCGACCCGGGAGATACGCAGTATTTT. It specifies CASSSGTDPGDTQYF.

The chain recombines TRBV19 with TRBJ2-1; 8 bases agree with TRBD2. CDR1 is LNHDA and CDR2 is SQIVND in the germline V gene (reference sequence). The CDR3 extends over 15 amino acids. V gave up 3 bases and J gave up 6 bases; unmatched junction bases: 7. The CDR3 region is CASSIPSGSSNEQFF. DNA of the CDR3: TGTGCCAGTAGTATCCCGAGCGGGAGCAGCAATGAGCAGTTCTTC. The entire variable domain, with the rest obtained from reference TRBV19 and TRBJ2-1, is as follows: DGGITQSPKYLFRKEGQNVTLSCEQNLNHDAMYWYRQDPGQGLRLIYYSQIVNDFQKGDIAEGYSVSREKKESFPLTVTSAQKNPTAFYLCASSIPSGSSNEQFFGPGTRLTVL.

This clone was recorded once. This rearrangement joins TRBV2 to TRBJ1-1; the D gene is possibly TRBD1 (5 bases). The V gene's germline CDR1 is SNHLY and CDR2 FYNNEI. Trimming cost V 4 bases and J 0 bases, with 9 bases left between them. This CDR3 has 14 amino acids. The CDR3 DNA reads as TGTGCCAGCAGTGTGGCAGGGATGAACACTGAAGCTTTCTTT. Residues: CASSVAGMNTEAFF.

This clone was counted once. The V call is TRBV13, the J call TRBJ1-2; TRBD1 matches 9 bases. V was clipped by 3 bases and J by 8 bases; unmatched bases: 13. From germline, CDR1 is PRHDT and CDR2 FYEKMQ (reference sequence). The CDR3 length is 16 residues. The CDR3 coding sequence is TGTGCCAGCAGCTTTGCTGGGGACAGGGAAAAAGGGGGCTACACCTTC. Protein product: CASSFAGDREKGGYTF.

The V call is TRBV2, the J call TRBJ2-7; D may be TRBD2 (5 bases). This CDR3 is built from 15 residues. Germline lookup yields CDR1 SNHLY and CDR2 FYNNEI. V was pared by 8 bases and J by 1 base, with 18 bases between. CDR3 loop: CASRQEEDFSYEQYF. For the CDR3, the DNA is TGTGCCAGCCGGCAAGAGGAGGACTTTTCCTACGAGCAGTACTTC.

This CDR3 reads CAWSETGTGGTEAFF. The CDR3 DNA follows: TGTGCCTGGAGTGAAACCGGGACAGGGGGCACTGAAGCTTTCTTT. This chain uses TRBV30 with TRBJ1-1; TRBD1 matches at 11 bases. Germline lookup yields CDR1 GTSNPN and CDR2 SVGIG (reference sequence). The junction had 5 bases not matched to a gene; V was cut back by 1 base and J by 4 bases. This CDR3 contains 15 residues.

The chain couples TRBV27 to TRBJ1-5; D is perhaps TRBD1 (5 bases). V was shortened by 3 bases and J by 0 bases, with 9 bases between the two germline ends. CDR3 length: 15 residues. Looked up from germline, CDR1 is MNHEY and CDR2 is SMNVEV (reference sequence). This chain's CDR3 is CASSLGGNSNQPQHF. The CDR3, as DNA: TGTGCCAGCAGTTTGGGGGGAAATAGCAATCAGCCCCAGCATTTT.